A selection of T cell receptor beta chains follows, all from one sample in a study of T cell responses to AZD1222 COVID-19 vaccine. TCRdb's copy holds only in-frame clones and misses some; the assay was immunoSEQ multiplex PCR. The sample includes about 94,000 clones, 75% to 90% seen only once; the top ten take roughly 4.5%. Specimen: peripheral blood, collected 28 days after the second AZD1222 dose. The receptors were gathered from an adult who received the AZD1222 COVID-19 vaccine. The CDR3 runs from the conserved cysteine through the conserved F or W. The order of the fields is J gene, clone size, CDR3 length, V gene, D gene, CDR3 DNA, CDR3 protein. The D gene is left open where the match is weak. Only some rows state a clone size, as once, few, many or a class for expanded clones.

J gene: TRBJ1-4; clone size: NA; CDR3 length: 14; V gene: TRBV4-2; D gene: TRBD1; CDR3 DNA: TGTGCCAGCAAGACCGGGACAGGGGGTGAAAAACTGTTTTTT; CDR3 protein: CASKTGTGGEKLFF
J gene: TRBJ1-3; clone size: NA; CDR3 length: 15; V gene: TRBV2; D gene: NA; CDR3 DNA: TGTGCCAGCAGTGAGGGGGCTTTCTCTGGAAACACCATATATTTT; CDR3 protein: CASSEGAFSGNTIYF
J gene: TRBJ2-1; clone size: NA; CDR3 length: 13; V gene: TRBV29-1; D gene: TRBD2; CDR3 DNA: TGCAGCGTTGAAGCGGGACTAGCGGAAGAGCAGTTCTTC; CDR3 protein: CSVEAGLAEEQFF
J gene: TRBJ2-7; clone size: once; CDR3 length: 14; V gene: TRBV6-6; D gene: TRBD1; CDR3 DNA: TGTGCCAGCAGAAATGAACAGGGGTTGTACGAGCAGTACTTC; CDR3 protein: CASRNEQGLYEQYF
J gene: TRBJ1-6; clone size: few; CDR3 length: 13; V gene: TRBV6-5; D gene: NA; CDR3 DNA: TGTGCCAGCCGGAACCCCTATAATTCACCCCTCCACTTT; CDR3 protein: CASRNPYNSPLHF
J gene: TRBJ1-6; clone size: NA; CDR3 length: 12; V gene: TRBV28; D gene: NA; CDR3 DNA: TGTGCCAGCAGTTTTTTAGGGTCACCCCTCCACTTT; CDR3 protein: CASSFLGSPLHF
J gene: TRBJ1-4; clone size: few; CDR3 length: 15; V gene: TRBV18; D gene: TRBD1; CDR3 DNA: TGTGCCAGCTCACCACTAGGGACAGCGAATGAAAAACTGTTTTTT; CDR3 protein: CASSPLGTANEKLFF
J gene: TRBJ1-1; clone size: once; CDR3 length: 14; V gene: TRBV30; D gene: NA; CDR3 DNA: TGTGCCTGGAGTGTAACATCACTGAACACTGAAGCTTTCTTT; CDR3 protein: CAWSVTSLNTEAFF
J gene: TRBJ1-1; clone size: few; CDR3 length: 14; V gene: TRBV13; D gene: NA; CDR3 DNA: TGTGCCAGCAGCTTGGGACCGTCGAACACTGAAGCTTTCTTT; CDR3 protein: CASSLGPSNTEAFF
J gene: TRBJ1-2; clone size: NA; CDR3 length: 13; V gene: TRBV12-3/TRBV12-4; D gene: NA; CDR3 DNA: TGTGCCAGCTGTTGGGGAGGGGTCTATGGCTACACCTTC; CDR3 protein: CASCWGGVYGYTF
J gene: TRBJ2-3; clone size: NA; CDR3 length: 15; V gene: TRBV18; D gene: TRBD1; CDR3 DNA: TGTGCCAGCTCCCTCGGGACAGGGGGCGCGGATACGCAGTATTTT; CDR3 protein: CASSLGTGGADTQYF
J gene: TRBJ1-1; clone size: NA; CDR3 length: 14; V gene: TRBV5-1; D gene: NA; CDR3 DNA: TGCGCCAGCAGCTTGTCCTATGTGAACACTGAAGCTTTCTTT; CDR3 protein: CASSLSYVNTEAFF
J gene: TRBJ2-7; clone size: NA; CDR3 length: 14; V gene: TRBV4-1; D gene: NA; CDR3 DNA: TGCGCCAGCAGCCAAGATATAACTCCCTACGAGCAGTACTTC; CDR3 protein: CASSQDITPYEQYF
J gene: TRBJ1-1; clone size: NA; CDR3 length: 13; V gene: TRBV25-1; D gene: NA; CDR3 DNA: TGTGCCAGCAGCGGTCAGGGGACCACTGAAGCTTTCTTT; CDR3 protein: CASSGQGTTEAFF
J gene: TRBJ2-1; clone size: NA; CDR3 length: 15; V gene: TRBV7-9; D gene: TRBD2; CDR3 DNA: TGTGCCAGCAGAATTAGCGGGAGCTCCTACAATGAGCAGTTCTTC; CDR3 protein: CASRISGSSYNEQFF
J gene: TRBJ2-7; clone size: NA; CDR3 length: 15; V gene: TRBV6-2/TRBV6-3; D gene: TRBD2; CDR3 DNA: TGTGCCAGCAGCCGAAGCGGGGGCATCTCCTACGAGCAGTACTTC; CDR3 protein: CASSRSGGISYEQYF
J gene: TRBJ2-2; clone size: NA; CDR3 length: 14; V gene: TRBV2; D gene: NA; CDR3 DNA: TGTGCCAGCAAAAGGACAGCGAACACCGGGGAGCTGTTTTTT; CDR3 protein: CASKRTANTGELFF
J gene: TRBJ2-1; clone size: NA; CDR3 length: 13; V gene: TRBV29-1; D gene: NA; CDR3 DNA: TGCAGCGCCGGGACCGGCTCCTACAATGAGCAGTTCTTC; CDR3 protein: CSAGTGSYNEQFF
J gene: TRBJ2-7; clone size: few; CDR3 length: 16; V gene: TRBV4-3; D gene: TRBD1; CDR3 DNA: TGCGCCAGCAGCCAAAAGCCGGGACAGGGTTCCTACGAGCAGTACTTC; CDR3 protein: CASSQKPGQGSYEQYF
J gene: TRBJ1-5; clone size: NA; CDR3 length: 14; V gene: TRBV28; D gene: NA; CDR3 DNA: TGTGCCAGCACCCCACCCGGGCAGTACCGTTCCCAGCATTTT; CDR3 protein: CASTPPGQYRSQHF
J gene: TRBJ1-3; clone size: NA; CDR3 length: 15; V gene: TRBV19; D gene: NA; CDR3 DNA: TGTGCCAGTAGTACACAGGGTCTCTCTGGAAACACCATATATTTT; CDR3 protein: CASSTQGLSGNTIYF
J gene: TRBJ2-3; clone size: NA; CDR3 length: 16; V gene: TRBV7-6; D gene: NA; CDR3 DNA: TGTGCCAGCAGCTTAGTTGGGGAAATGAGGGCAGATACGCAGTATTTT; CDR3 protein: CASSLVGEMRADTQYF
J gene: TRBJ2-2; clone size: NA; CDR3 length: 14; V gene: TRBV11-2; D gene: TRBD1; CDR3 DNA: TGTGCCAGCAGCTTAGCCCGGACAGGAACGAATCTGTTTTTT; CDR3 protein: CASSLARTGTNLFF
J gene: TRBJ2-5; clone size: NA; CDR3 length: 14; V gene: TRBV7-3; D gene: TRBD2; CDR3 DNA: TGTGCCAGCAGCGTTAGCGGGAGTAGAGAGACCCAGTACTTC; CDR3 protein: CASSVSGSRETQYF
J gene: TRBJ1-4; clone size: NA; CDR3 length: 12; V gene: TRBV10-3; D gene: NA; CDR3 DNA: TGTGCCATCAGTTGGGATAATGAAAAACTGTTTTTT; CDR3 protein: CAISWDNEKLFF
J gene: TRBJ2-1; clone size: once; CDR3 length: 13; V gene: TRBV5-1; D gene: NA; CDR3 DNA: TGCGCCAGCAGCCCGAACCGCTACAATGAGCAGTTCTTC; CDR3 protein: CASSPNRYNEQFF
J gene: TRBJ2-1; clone size: NA; CDR3 length: 16; V gene: TRBV7-3; D gene: TRBD1; CDR3 DNA: TGTGCCAGCAGCTTAGATGGGACAGCGACCTACAATGAGCAGTTCTTC; CDR3 protein: CASSLDGTATYNEQFF
J gene: TRBJ1-2; clone size: NA; CDR3 length: 13; V gene: TRBV3-1/TRBV3-2; D gene: NA; CDR3 DNA: TGTGCCAGCAGCCGGGACAAAGCCTATGGCTACACCTTC; CDR3 protein: CASSRDKAYGYTF
J gene: TRBJ2-1; clone size: once; CDR3 length: 14; V gene: TRBV10-3; D gene: NA; CDR3 DNA: TGTGCCATCGGCCTGGGGGCGGGTCAATCCGGGCAGTTCTTC; CDR3 protein: CAIGLGAGQSGQFF
J gene: TRBJ2-1; clone size: NA; CDR3 length: 14; V gene: TRBV24-1; D gene: NA; CDR3 DNA: TGTGCCACCAGTGACCCCGGCCGAACCAATGAGCAGTTCTTC; CDR3 protein: CATSDPGRTNEQFF
J gene: TRBJ1-4; clone size: few; CDR3 length: 15; V gene: TRBV7-2; D gene: NA; CDR3 DNA: TGTGCCAGCAGCTTAGGATCGGGGGCCCATGAAAAACTGTTTTTT; CDR3 protein: CASSLGSGAHEKLFF
J gene: TRBJ1-5; clone size: NA; CDR3 length: 16; V gene: TRBV7-6; D gene: NA; CDR3 DNA: TGTGCCAGCAGCCCAGAGGGTGGGCCCTTCAATCAGCCCCAGCATTTT; CDR3 protein: CASSPEGGPFNQPQHF
J gene: TRBJ1-1; clone size: NA; CDR3 length: 13; V gene: TRBV24-1; D gene: NA; CDR3 DNA: TGTGCCACCAGTCAAGGGGCGAGCACTGAAGCTTTCTTT; CDR3 protein: CATSQGASTEAFF
J gene: TRBJ2-7; clone size: NA; CDR3 length: 15; V gene: TRBV4-3; D gene: TRBD1; CDR3 DNA: TGCGCCAGCAGCCAAGGACAGGGGGCTGTCTACGAGCAGTACTTC; CDR3 protein: CASSQGQGAVYEQYF
J gene: TRBJ2-3; clone size: NA; CDR3 length: 13; V gene: TRBV27; D gene: NA; CDR3 DNA: TGTGCCAGCAGTTTCATTCGCACAGATACGCAGTATTTT; CDR3 protein: CASSFIRTDTQYF
J gene: TRBJ2-7; clone size: NA; CDR3 length: 18; V gene: TRBV4-2; D gene: NA; CDR3 DNA: TGTGCCAGCAGCCAAGATCTCCAGGGAGGAGGGATGGCCTACGAGCAGTACTTC; CDR3 protein: CASSQDLQGGGMAYEQYF
J gene: TRBJ1-1; clone size: NA; CDR3 length: 14; V gene: TRBV5-5; D gene: NA; CDR3 DNA: TGTGCCAGCAGCTTGCGGCAGGGAGGAACTGAAGCTTTCTTT; CDR3 protein: CASSLRQGGTEAFF
J gene: TRBJ2-2; clone size: NA; CDR3 length: 12; V gene: TRBV6-5; D gene: NA; CDR3 DNA: TGTGCCAGCAGTTTGAGCACCGGGGAGCTGTTTTTT; CDR3 protein: CASSLSTGELFF
J gene: TRBJ2-3; clone size: NA; CDR3 length: 12; V gene: TRBV19; D gene: NA; CDR3 DNA: TGTGCCAGTAGCGCGGCCACAGATACGCAGTATTTT; CDR3 protein: CASSAATDTQYF
J gene: TRBJ1-6; clone size: NA; CDR3 length: 16; V gene: TRBV2; D gene: TRBD1; CDR3 DNA: TGTGCCAGCAGTGGGGGACAGGGTTCGGTTAATTCACCCCTCCACTTT; CDR3 protein: CASSGGQGSVNSPLHF
J gene: TRBJ2-5; clone size: NA; CDR3 length: 11; V gene: TRBV2; D gene: NA; CDR3 DNA: TGTGCCAGCAGTGAAATCCAGACCCAGTACTTC; CDR3 protein: CASSEIQTQYF
J gene: TRBJ2-2; clone size: NA; CDR3 length: 14; V gene: TRBV7-9; D gene: NA; CDR3 DNA: TGTGCCGGATCCCCCCCCTCAAGATCCGGGGAGCTGTTTTTT; CDR3 protein: CAGSPPSRSGELFF
J gene: TRBJ1-1; clone size: NA; CDR3 length: 11; V gene: TRBV10-1; D gene: NA; CDR3 DNA: TGCGCCAGCGGGGGGGACACTGAAGCTTTCTTT; CDR3 protein: CASGGDTEAFF
J gene: TRBJ2-7; clone size: NA; CDR3 length: 14; V gene: TRBV30; D gene: NA; CDR3 DNA: TGTGCCTGGAGTGTTCGTCCGGATACTGGGGAGCAGTACTTC; CDR3 protein: CAWSVRPDTGEQYF
J gene: TRBJ2-3; clone size: NA; CDR3 length: 11; V gene: TRBV7-2; D gene: NA; CDR3 DNA: TGTGCCAGCAGCTCCTTAATAGCGCAGTATTTT; CDR3 protein: CASSSLIAQYF